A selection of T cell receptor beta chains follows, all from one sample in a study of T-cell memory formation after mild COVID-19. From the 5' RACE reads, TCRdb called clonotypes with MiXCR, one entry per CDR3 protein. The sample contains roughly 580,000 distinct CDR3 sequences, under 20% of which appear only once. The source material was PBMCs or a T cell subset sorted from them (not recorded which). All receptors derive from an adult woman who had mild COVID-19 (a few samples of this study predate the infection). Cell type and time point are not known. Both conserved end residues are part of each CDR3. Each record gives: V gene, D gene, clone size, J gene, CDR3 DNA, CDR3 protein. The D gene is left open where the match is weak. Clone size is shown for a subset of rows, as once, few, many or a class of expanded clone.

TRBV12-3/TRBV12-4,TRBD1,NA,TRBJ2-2,TGTGCCAGCAGTCCGTCGACAGGGGACCTAAACACCGGGGAGCTGTTTTTT,CASSPSTGDLNTGELFF
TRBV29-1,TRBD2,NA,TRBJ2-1,TGCAGCGTTGAAGTACGTCTAGCGGGGGCGAGTGAGCAGTTCTTC,CSVEVRLAGASEQFF
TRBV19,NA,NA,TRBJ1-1,TGTGCCAGTAGTATTAAGATTGGGGCTGAAGCTTTCTTT,CASSIKIGAEAFF
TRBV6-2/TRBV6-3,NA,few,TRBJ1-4,TGTGCCAGCAGTTACGAGGGTCGGAGACAGGCGTTTAATGAAAAACTGTTTTTT,CASSYEGRRQAFNEKLFF
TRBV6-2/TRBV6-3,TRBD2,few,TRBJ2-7,TGTGCCAGCAGTGGAGGACTAGCGGGTATCTCCTACGAGCAGTACTTC,CASSGGLAGISYEQYF
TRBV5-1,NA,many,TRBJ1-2,TGCGCCAGCAGCTTACAGGGTGACTATGGCTACACCTTC,CASSLQGDYGYTF
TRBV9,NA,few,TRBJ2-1,TGTGCCAGCAGTGAAGCTGACAATGAGCAGTTCTTC,CASSEADNEQFF
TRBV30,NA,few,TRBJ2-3,TGTGCCTGGAGTGTAGGCAGGGCATCTTTCACAGATACGCAGTATTTT,CAWSVGRASFTDTQYF
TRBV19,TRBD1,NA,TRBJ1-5,TGTGCCAGCGCCGGGACAGGAGGCAATCAGCCCCAGCATTTT,CASAGTGGNQPQHF
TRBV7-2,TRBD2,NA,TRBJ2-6,TGTGCCAGCAGCCTCCTATACGGCGGGAGTATCGGGGCCAACGTCCTGACTTTC,CASSLLYGGSIGANVLTF
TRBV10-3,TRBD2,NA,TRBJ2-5,TGTGCCATCAGATCTAGCGGGGGCCAAGAGACCCAGTACTTC,CAIRSSGGQETQYF